This T cell receptor beta chain was profiled in a study of OX40 agonist ivuxolimab in advanced cancers. Across the whole study: From roughly 23 to 90 years was the age range, with a mean of around 57 years, and about 83% were male. Allowance was made for prior anti-PD-1, anti-PD-L1 or anti-CTLA-4 therapy, and about 40% had some.

Study-level points and caveats: Also showing low normalized T-cell clonal expansion were some of the nonresponders.

As regards this clone: The antigen remains unidentified.

The assay was immunoSEQ multiplex PCR, and TCRdb's table has in-frame clones only and misses some. The sample shows 90,000 or so clones, 89% of them seen only once. The CDR3 has 16 amino acids. The V and J ends lost 3 bases and 4 bases, in that order; junction bases with no gene match: 8. Germline CDR1 and CDR2: MDHEN and SYDVKM. The starting material was CD4+ or CD8+ T cells sorted from blood, obtained in a trial of the OX40 agonist ivuxolimab. This chain links TRBV28 with TRBJ2-4; TRBD2 matches 8 bases. The TCR sequence derives from an adult with an advanced solid tumor such as melanoma, head and neck, liver or kidney cancer. The CDR3 nucleotides are TGTGCCAGCAGTTTTAATAGCGGGACGGAGAAAAACATTCAGTACTTC. Its protein product is CASSFNSGTEKNIQYF.